Listed below are T cell receptor beta chains from one sample, sequenced in a study of blood T cell repertoires in COVID-19. Method: immunoSEQ multiplex PCR; TCRdb's copy keeps in-frame clones and lacks some. The table shows approximately 31,000 clones, with roughly 87% occurring only once. The sample was peripheral blood. The source of these receptors is a man older than 75 with acute or convalescent COVID-19. Both conserved end residues are part of each CDR3.

j_gene | v_gene | CDR3aa
TRBJ2-5 | TRBV5-1 | CASSGSQETQYF
TRBJ1-4 | TRBV9 | CASSVAIDSTNEKLFF
TRBJ2-5 | TRBV19 | CASSRPRGEGQETQYF
TRBJ2-2 | TRBV7-2 | CASSFQLDTGELFF
TRBJ1-1 | TRBV2 | CATRPGRVMNTEAFF
TRBJ2-3 | TRBV24-1 | CATSGATSGGADTQYF
TRBJ2-7 | TRBV18 | CASSQGTGGVSSSYEQYF
TRBJ2-5 | TRBV6-5 | CASSYERARGTQYF
TRBJ2-5 | TRBV7-2 | CASSYDRAQETQYF
TRBJ1-2 | TRBV12-3/TRBV12-4 | CASRSDSVYGYTF
TRBJ1-1 | TRBV5-1 | CASSAQGGENTEAFF